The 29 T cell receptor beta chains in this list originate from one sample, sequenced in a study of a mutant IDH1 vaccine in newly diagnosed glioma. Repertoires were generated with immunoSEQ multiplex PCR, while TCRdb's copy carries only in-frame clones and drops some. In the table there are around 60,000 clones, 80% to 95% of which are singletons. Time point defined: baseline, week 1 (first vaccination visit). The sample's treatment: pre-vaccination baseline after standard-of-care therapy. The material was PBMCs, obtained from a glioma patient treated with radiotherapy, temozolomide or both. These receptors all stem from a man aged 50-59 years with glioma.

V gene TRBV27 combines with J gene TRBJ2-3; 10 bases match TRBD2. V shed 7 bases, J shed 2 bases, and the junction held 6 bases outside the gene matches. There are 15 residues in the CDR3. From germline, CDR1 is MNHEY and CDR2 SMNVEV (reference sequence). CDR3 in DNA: TGTGCCAGCACCATACTAGCGGGGAACACAGATACGCAGTATTTT. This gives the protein CASTILAGNTDTQYF.

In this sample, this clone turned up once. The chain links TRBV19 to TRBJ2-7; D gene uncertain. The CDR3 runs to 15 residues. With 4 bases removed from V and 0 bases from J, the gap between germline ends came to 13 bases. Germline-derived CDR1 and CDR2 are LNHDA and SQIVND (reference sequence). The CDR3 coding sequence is TGTGCCAGTAGTACCGGACGTCTAAGCTCCTACGAGCAGTACTTC. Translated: CASSTGRLSSYEQYF.

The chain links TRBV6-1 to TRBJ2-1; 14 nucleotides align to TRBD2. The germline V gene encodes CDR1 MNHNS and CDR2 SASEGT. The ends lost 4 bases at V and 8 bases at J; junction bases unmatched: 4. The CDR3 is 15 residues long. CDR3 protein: CASSGLAGGPDEQFF. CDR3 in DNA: TGTGCCAGCAGTGGACTAGCGGGAGGGCCGGATGAGCAGTTCTTC.

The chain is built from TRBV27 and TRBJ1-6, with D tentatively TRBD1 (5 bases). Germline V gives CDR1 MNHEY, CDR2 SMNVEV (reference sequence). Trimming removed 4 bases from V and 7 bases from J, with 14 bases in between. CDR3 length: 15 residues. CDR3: CASSSGTGRNSPLHF. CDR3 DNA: TGTGCCAGCAGTTCCGGGACGGGTAGGAATTCACCCCTCCACTTT.

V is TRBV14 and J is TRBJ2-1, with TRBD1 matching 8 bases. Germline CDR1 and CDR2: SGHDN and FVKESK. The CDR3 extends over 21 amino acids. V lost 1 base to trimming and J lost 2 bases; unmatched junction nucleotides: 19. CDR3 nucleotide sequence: TGTGCCAGCAGCCAAGTCAGCAGGGGGCGGTCTTGGACAGCGCCCTACAATGAGCAGTTCTTC. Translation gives CASSQVSRGRSWTAPYNEQFF.

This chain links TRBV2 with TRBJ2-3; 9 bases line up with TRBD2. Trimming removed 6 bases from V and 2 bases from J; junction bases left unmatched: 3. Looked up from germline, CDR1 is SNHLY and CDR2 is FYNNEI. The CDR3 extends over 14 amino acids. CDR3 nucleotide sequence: TGTGCCAGCAGCTGGACTAGCGTCACAGATACGCAGTATTTT. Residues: CASSWTSVTDTQYF.

CDR3 nucleotide sequence: TGCGCCAGCAGTGGGAATGGACGCCCTTACGAGCAGTACTTC. Protein: CASSGNGRPYEQYF. V and J are TRBV10-1 and TRBJ2-7, with D unclear. The CDR3 spans 14 residues. Trimming took off 4 bases at V and 4 bases at J, with 14 bases between the two ends. The germline gives CDR1 WNHNN, CDR2 SYGVQD (reference sequence).

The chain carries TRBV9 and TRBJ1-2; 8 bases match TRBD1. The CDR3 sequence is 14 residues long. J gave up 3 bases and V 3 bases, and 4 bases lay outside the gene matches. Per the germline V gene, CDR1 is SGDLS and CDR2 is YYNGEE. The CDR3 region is CASSDTGGDYGYTF. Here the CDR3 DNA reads TGTGCCAGCAGCGACACAGGGGGAGACTATGGCTACACCTTC. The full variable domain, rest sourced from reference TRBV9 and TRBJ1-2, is DSGVTQTPKHLITATGQRVTLRCSPRSGDLSVYWYQQSLDQGLQFLIQYYNGEERAKGNILERFSAQQFPDLHSELNLSSLELGDSALYFCASSDTGGDYGYTFGSGTRLTVV.

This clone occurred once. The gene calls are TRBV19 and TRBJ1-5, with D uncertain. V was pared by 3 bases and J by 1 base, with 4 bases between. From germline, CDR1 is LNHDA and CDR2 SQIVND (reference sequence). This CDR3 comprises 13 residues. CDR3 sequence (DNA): TGTGCCAGTAGTATTAGCAGCAATCAGCCCCAGCATTTT. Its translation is CASSISSNQPQHF.

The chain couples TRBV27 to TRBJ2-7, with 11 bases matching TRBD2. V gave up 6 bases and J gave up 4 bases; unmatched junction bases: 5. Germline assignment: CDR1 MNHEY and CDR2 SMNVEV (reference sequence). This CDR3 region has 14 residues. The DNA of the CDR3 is TGTGCCAGCAGCCCTAGCGGGAGGCGGTACGAGCAGTACTTC. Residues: CASSPSGRRYEQYF.

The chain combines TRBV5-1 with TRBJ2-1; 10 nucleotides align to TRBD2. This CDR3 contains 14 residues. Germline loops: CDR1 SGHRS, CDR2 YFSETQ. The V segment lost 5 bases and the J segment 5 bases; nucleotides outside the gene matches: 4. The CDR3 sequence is CASREREGHNEQFF. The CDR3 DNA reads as TGCGCCAGCAGGGAGCGGGAGGGCCACAATGAGCAGTTCTTC.

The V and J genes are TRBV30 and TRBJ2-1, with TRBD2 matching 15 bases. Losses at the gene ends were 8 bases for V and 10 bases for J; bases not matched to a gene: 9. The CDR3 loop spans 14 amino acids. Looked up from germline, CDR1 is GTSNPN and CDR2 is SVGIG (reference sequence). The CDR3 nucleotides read TGTGCCGGGTTTGGCGGGACTAGCGGGAGGGAGCAGTTCTTC. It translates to CAGFGGTSGREQFF.

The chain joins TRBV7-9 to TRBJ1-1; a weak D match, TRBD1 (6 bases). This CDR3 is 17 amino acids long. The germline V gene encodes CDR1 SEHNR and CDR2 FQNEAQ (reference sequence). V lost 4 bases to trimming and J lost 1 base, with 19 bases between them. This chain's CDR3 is CASSSDGRGAPNTEAFF. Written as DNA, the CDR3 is TGTGCCAGCAGCTCTGACGGTAGGGGGGCCCCGAACACTGAAGCTTTCTTT.

CDR3 DNA sequence: TGTGCCAGCAGGTATACAGGGCCCAATGAGCAGTTCTTC. This gives the protein CASRYTGPNEQFF. The V gene is TRBV7-9, the J gene TRBJ2-1; a weak D match, TRBD1 (6 bases). The CDR3 loop spans 13 amino acids. Trimming shortened V by 6 bases and J by 6 bases, and 12 bases separated the two germline ends. Germline loops: CDR1 SEHNR, CDR2 FQNEAQ (reference sequence).

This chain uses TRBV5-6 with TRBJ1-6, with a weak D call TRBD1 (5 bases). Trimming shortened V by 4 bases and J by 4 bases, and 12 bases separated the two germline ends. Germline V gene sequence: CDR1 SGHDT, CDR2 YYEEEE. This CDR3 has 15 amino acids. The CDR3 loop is CASSTGLMYNSPLHF. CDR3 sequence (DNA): TGTGCCAGCAGCACGGGACTGATGTATAATTCACCCCTCCACTTT.

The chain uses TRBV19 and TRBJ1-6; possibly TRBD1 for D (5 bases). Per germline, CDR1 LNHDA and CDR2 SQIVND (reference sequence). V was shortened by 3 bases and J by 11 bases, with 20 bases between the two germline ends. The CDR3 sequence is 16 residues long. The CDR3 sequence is CASSIAGLATRAPLHF. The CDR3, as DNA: TGTGCCAGTAGTATTGCAGGGTTGGCAACGCGGGCACCCCTCCACTTT.

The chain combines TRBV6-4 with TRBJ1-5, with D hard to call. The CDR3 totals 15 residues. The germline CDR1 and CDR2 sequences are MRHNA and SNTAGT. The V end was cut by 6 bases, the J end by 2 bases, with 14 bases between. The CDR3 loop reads CASRPLLHGNQPQHF. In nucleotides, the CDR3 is TGTGCCAGCAGACCCCTTTTACATGGCAATCAGCCCCAGCATTTT.

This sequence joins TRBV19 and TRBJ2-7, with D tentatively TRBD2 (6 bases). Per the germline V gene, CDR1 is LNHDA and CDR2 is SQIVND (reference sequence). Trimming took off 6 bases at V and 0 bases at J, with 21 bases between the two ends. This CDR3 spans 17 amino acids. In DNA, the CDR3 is TGTGCCAGTAGCAGACGGGACGGGGGAGGCCGCTCCTACGAGCAGTACTTC. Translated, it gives CASSRRDGGGRSYEQYF.

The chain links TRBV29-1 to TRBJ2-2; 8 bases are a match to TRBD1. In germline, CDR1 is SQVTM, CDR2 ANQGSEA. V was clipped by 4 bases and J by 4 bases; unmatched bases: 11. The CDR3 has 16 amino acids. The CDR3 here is CSVVGTQGAGTGELFF. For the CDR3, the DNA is TGCAGCGTTGTGGGGACCCAGGGGGCGGGCACCGGGGAGCTGTTTTTT.

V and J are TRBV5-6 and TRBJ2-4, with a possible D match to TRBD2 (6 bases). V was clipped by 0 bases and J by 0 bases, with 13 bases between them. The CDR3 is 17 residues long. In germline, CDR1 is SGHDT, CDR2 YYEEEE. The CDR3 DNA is TGTGCCAGCAGCTTGGGGGGGGTGATGGTAGCCAAAAACATTCAGTACTTC. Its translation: CASSLGGVMVAKNIQYF. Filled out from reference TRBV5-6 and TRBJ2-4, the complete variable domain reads DAGVTQSPTHLIKTRGQQVTLRCSPKSGHDTVSWYQQALGQGPQFIFQYYEEEERQRGNFPDRFSGHQFPNYSSELNVNALLLGDSALYLCASSLGGVMVAKNIQYFGAGTRLSVL.

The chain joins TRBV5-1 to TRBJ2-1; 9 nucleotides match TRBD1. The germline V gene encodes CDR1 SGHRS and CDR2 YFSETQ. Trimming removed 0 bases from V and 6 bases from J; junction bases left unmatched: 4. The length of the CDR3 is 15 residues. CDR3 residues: CASSLGDRVFNEQFF. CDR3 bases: TGCGCCAGCAGCTTGGGGGACAGGGTCTTCAATGAGCAGTTCTTC.

CDR3: CASSQRQGAGETQYF. The CDR3 DNA reads as TGTGCCAGCAGCCAAAGACAGGGGGCGGGCGAGACCCAGTACTTC. The rearrangement links TRBV28 to TRBJ2-5; TRBD1 matches at 10 bases. Germline V gene lookup returns CDR1 MDHEN and CDR2 SYDVKM. The junction had 9 bases not matched to a gene; V was cut back by 6 bases and J by 5 bases. The CDR3 is 15 residues long.

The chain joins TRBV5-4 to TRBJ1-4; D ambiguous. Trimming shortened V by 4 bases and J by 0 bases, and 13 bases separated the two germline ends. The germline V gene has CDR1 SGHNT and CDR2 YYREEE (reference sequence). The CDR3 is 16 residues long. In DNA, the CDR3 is TGTGCCAGCAGCCGTGGCCTGAAAACAACTAATGAAAAACTGTTTTTT. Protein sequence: CASSRGLKTTNEKLFF.

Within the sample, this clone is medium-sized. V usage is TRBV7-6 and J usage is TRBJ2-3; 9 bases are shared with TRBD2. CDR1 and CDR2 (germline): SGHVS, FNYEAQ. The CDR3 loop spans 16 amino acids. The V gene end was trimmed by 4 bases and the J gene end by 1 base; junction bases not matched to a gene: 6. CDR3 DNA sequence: TGTGCCAGCAGCTCGGGGACTAGCAGGGGCACAGATACGCAGTATTTT. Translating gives CASSSGTSRGTDTQYF.

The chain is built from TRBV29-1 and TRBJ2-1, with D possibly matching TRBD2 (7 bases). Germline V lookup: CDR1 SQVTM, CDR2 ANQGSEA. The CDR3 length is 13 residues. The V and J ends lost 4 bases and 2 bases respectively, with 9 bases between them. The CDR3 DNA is TGCAGCGTTGCGGGGGGCACCTACAATGAGCAGTTCTTC. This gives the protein CSVAGGTYNEQFF.

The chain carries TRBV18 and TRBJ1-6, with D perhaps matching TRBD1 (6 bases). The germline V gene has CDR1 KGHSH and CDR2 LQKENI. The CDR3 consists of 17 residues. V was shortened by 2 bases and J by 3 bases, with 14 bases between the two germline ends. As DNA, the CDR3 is TGTGCCAGCTCACCAGGGGTTTACAGGGACTATAATTCACCCCTCCACTTT. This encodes CASSPGVYRDYNSPLHF.

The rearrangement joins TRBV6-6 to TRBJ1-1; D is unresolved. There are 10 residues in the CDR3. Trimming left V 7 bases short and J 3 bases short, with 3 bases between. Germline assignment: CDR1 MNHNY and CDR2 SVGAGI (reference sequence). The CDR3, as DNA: TGTGCCAGCAAGGACACTGAAGCTTTCTTT. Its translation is CASKDTEAFF.

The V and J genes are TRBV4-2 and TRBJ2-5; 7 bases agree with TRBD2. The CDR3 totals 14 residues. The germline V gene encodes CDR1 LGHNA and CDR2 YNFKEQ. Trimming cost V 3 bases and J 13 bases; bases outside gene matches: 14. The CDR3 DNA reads TGTGCCAGCAGCCAGGCCACGGCTAGCGGTAATCGGTACTTC. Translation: CASSQATASGNRYF.

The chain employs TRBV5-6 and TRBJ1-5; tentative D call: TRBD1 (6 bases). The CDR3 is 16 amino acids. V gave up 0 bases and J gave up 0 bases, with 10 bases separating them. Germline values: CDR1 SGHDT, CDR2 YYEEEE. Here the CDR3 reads CASSLDGQFSNQPQHF. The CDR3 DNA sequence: TGTGCCAGCAGCTTGGATGGACAGTTTAGCAATCAGCCCCAGCATTTT.